This TCR beta chain was documented in a study of cytomegalovirus exposure and HLA in healthy donors. With 60 Vbeta and 13 Jbeta primers, the PCR was carried out. Clones were read by immunoSEQ multiplex PCR, and TCRdb kept only the in-frame ones, dropping some. The table has under 200,000 clones, 84% seen once. Germline CDR1 and CDR2: KGHSH and LQKENI. The CDR3 is made up of 14 amino acids. V lost 4 bases to trimming and J lost 6 bases; unmatched junction nucleotides: 3. V gene TRBV18 combines with J gene TRBJ2-1; TRBD2 aligns across 10 bases. The material sequenced was PBMCs. The receptor's source is a boy younger than 10 in good health and CMV-seronegative. CDR3 sequence reads: CASSLWTSGNEQFF. As DNA, the CDR3 is TGTGCCAGCTCACTATGGACTAGCGGCAATGAGCAGTTCTTC. Full variable domain (missing parts from reference TRBV18 and TRBJ2-1): NAGVMQNPRHLVRRRGQEARLRCSPMKGHSHVYWYRQLPEEGLKFMVYLQKENIIDESGMPKERFSAEFPKEGPSILRIQQVVRGDSAAYFCASSLWTSGNEQFFGPGTRLTVL.